The TCR beta chain under discussion was sequenced for a study of blood T cell repertoires in COVID-19. For the study at large: Samples taken during acute and convalescent COVID-19 were collected in the United States, Italy and Spain. T cells, B-cell-depleted T cells, or PBMCs supplied cDNA or gDNA.

In the authors' methods: Estimated nucleated cell counts came from reference gene primer amplification. This table comes from immunoSEQ multiplex PCR, and its TCRdb copy is limited to in-frame clones, with some not included. The DNA was the basis for D and trimming; V, J and clone size are from that table. The sample contains 71,000 or so clones, over 70% of which appear only once. This CDR3 region has 16 residues. Looked up from germline, CDR1 is SGDLS and CDR2 is YYNGEE. Germline trimming cut 0 bases from V and 8 bases from J; bases unmatched to any gene: 4. Sequencing input: peripheral blood. The V call is TRBV9, the J call TRBJ2-1, with 14 bases that match TRBD2. This TCR derives from a man aged 50 or older with acute or convalescent COVID-19. The CDR3 DNA reads TGTGCCAGCAGCGTAGGGGGACTAGCGGGAGTGGATGAGCAGTTCTTC. Its translation is CASSVGGLAGVDEQFF. Combining the CDR3 with reference TRBV9 and TRBJ2-1 gives the whole variable domain DSGVTQTPKHLITATGQRVTLRCSPRSGDLSVYWYQQSLDQGLQFLIQYYNGEERAKGNILERFSAQQFPDLHSELNLSSLELGDSALYFCASSVGGLAGVDEQFFGPGTRLTVL.